This is a list of T cell receptor beta chains from one sample in a study of shared clonotypes between healthy human individuals. Produced via immunoSEQ multiplex PCR; TCRdb's table is partial and in-frame only. The repertoire holds approximately 1,500,000 clones, 98% seen once, with roughly 0.4% in the top ten. The sequencing input was naive CD4+ T cells sorted from blood. The receptor set was obtained from a man aged 25 to 45 in good health. CDR3s include the opening cysteine and the closing phenylalanine or tryptophan. D genes are given only for firm matches. Not every row has a clone size; where given, it reads once, few, many or a size class.

CDR3aa | CDR3nt | d_gene | v_gene | abundance | j_gene
CASSSVGPSYEQYF | TGTGCCAGCAGCTCGGTGGGCCCCTCCTACGAGCAGTACTTC | NA | TRBV7-9 | NA | TRBJ2-7
CASSALLFGGTGTDTQYF | TGTGCCAGCTCAGCACTACTCTTTGGTGGGACTGGCACAGATACGCAGTATTTT | NA | TRBV18 | NA | TRBJ2-3
CASSALSWGPNYGYTF | TGTGCCAGCAGTGCCCTCAGTTGGGGCCCTAACTATGGCTACACCTTC | NA | TRBV27 | NA | TRBJ1-2
CASSPPNRLEGNEQFF | TGTGCCAGCTCACCACCGAATCGGCTAGAAGGGAATGAGCAGTTCTTC | NA | TRBV18 | NA | TRBJ2-1
CASSTLGPRGAGELFF | TGTGCCAGCAGCACACTCGGACCTCGAGGAGCCGGGGAGCTGTTTTTT | NA | TRBV5-5 | NA | TRBJ2-2
CASTRGLTPLNTEAFF | TGTGCCAGCACACGCGGCCTCACCCCATTGAACACTGAAGCTTTCTTT | NA | TRBV28 | NA | TRBJ1-1
CASSYAGSNTDTQYF | TGTGCCAGCAGTTACGCCGGGTCAAACACAGATACGCAGTATTTT | NA | TRBV6-5 | NA | TRBJ2-3
CASSTTGAGPQYF | TGTGCCAGTAGTACCACAGGGGCGGGCCCGCAGTATTTT | TRBD1 | TRBV19 | NA | TRBJ2-3
CASSLGTGQPQHF | TGCGCCAGCAGCTTGGGCACGGGTCAGCCCCAGCATTTT | NA | TRBV5-1 | NA | TRBJ1-5
CSVERGSRTDTQYF | TGCAGCGTTGAACGAGGGAGTCGGACAGATACGCAGTATTTT | NA | TRBV29-1 | NA | TRBJ2-3
CASSLQREGYEQYF | TGTGCCAGCAGCCTCCAGCGGGAGGGCTACGAGCAGTACTTC | TRBD2 | TRBV2 | NA | TRBJ2-7
CASSHLSGRGFTDTQYF | TGTGCCAGCAGCCACCTAAGCGGGAGGGGGTTTACAGATACGCAGTATTTT | TRBD2 | TRBV7-2 | NA | TRBJ2-3
CASSVVDSPRTDTQYF | TGTGCCAGCAGCGTAGTGGACAGCCCAAGGACAGATACGCAGTATTTT | NA | TRBV9 | NA | TRBJ2-3
CASSRDGSLAGKGNEQFF | TGTGCCAGCAGCCGTGATGGGTCGTTAGCGGGGAAGGGCAATGAGCAGTTCTTC | TRBD2 | TRBV7-3 | NA | TRBJ2-1
CASSLDNRSNQPQHF | TGTGCCAGCAGTTTGGACAACCGAAGCAATCAGCCCCAGCATTTT | NA | TRBV28 | NA | TRBJ1-5
CASSLYTARAGVRDTQYF | TGTGCCAGCAGCTTATACACGGCAAGGGCGGGAGTGAGAGATACGCAGTATTTT | TRBD2 | TRBV7-3 | NA | TRBJ2-3
CAWEVLAGVEQYF | TGTGCCTGGGAAGTTCTAGCGGGAGTCGAGCAGTACTTC | TRBD2 | TRBV30 | NA | TRBJ2-7
CASSLANLQGAGGNTIYF | TGTGCCAGCAGCTTAGCGAATTTACAGGGGGCAGGTGGAAACACCATATATTTT | TRBD1 | TRBV7-6 | NA | TRBJ1-3
CSVRKDGNTEAFF | TGCAGCGTCCGCAAAGACGGGAACACTGAAGCTTTCTTT | NA | TRBV29-1 | once | TRBJ1-1
CASSDYRGGNTEAFF | TGCGCCAGCAGCGATTACAGGGGAGGGAACACTGAAGCTTTCTTT | TRBD1 | TRBV5-1 | NA | TRBJ1-1
CASSIDKGYQPQHF | TGTGCCAGTAGTATTGATAAAGGGTATCAGCCCCAGCATTTT | NA | TRBV19 | NA | TRBJ1-5
CSVVTGNYEQYF | TGCAGCGTCGTAACAGGGAACTACGAGCAGTACTTC | NA | TRBV29-1 | NA | TRBJ2-7
CASSWSGLGNYGYTF | TGTGCCAGCAGCTGGTCAGGGTTGGGTAACTATGGCTACACCTTC | NA | TRBV5-6 | NA | TRBJ1-2
CASNTGSNQPQHF | TGTGCCAGCAATACAGGGAGCAATCAGCCCCAGCATTTT | NA | TRBV28 | NA | TRBJ1-5
CASSSGGSYNEQFF | TGTGCCAGCAGCTCCGGAGGTTCCTACAATGAGCAGTTCTTC | NA | TRBV7-9 | NA | TRBJ2-1
CASSLVPPGYGYTF | TGTGCCAGCAGCTTGGTCCCCCCGGGCTATGGCTACACCTTC | NA | TRBV5-8 | few | TRBJ1-2
CASSEMAPTPGLAGEQFF | TGTGCCAGCAGTGAAATGGCCCCCACCCCGGGACTAGCGGGAGAGCAGTTCTTC | TRBD2 | TRBV2 | NA | TRBJ2-1
CASSLGRGYEQYF | TGTGCCAGCAGCTTAGGTCGGGGCTACGAGCAGTACTTC | NA | TRBV11-3 | once | TRBJ2-7
CASSPRSSSYEQYF | TGTGCCAGCAGCCCCCGCAGCAGCTCCTACGAGCAGTACTTC | NA | TRBV7-2 | NA | TRBJ2-7
CASSLARGTGSTDTQYF | TGCGCCAGCAGCTTGGCGAGAGGAACTGGAAGCACAGATACGCAGTATTTT | NA | TRBV5-1 | NA | TRBJ2-3
CASSISGRRTEQYF | TGTGCCAGTAGTATAAGCGGGAGGCGAACCGAGCAGTACTTC | TRBD2 | TRBV19 | NA | TRBJ2-7
CASQNGSQGSYEQYF | TGTGCCAGCCAAAACGGGAGCCAGGGATCGTACGAGCAGTACTTC | NA | TRBV7-3 | NA | TRBJ2-7
CASSQDSQRVNEQFF | TGCGCCAGCAGCCAAGATAGCCAGCGGGTCAATGAGCAGTTCTTC | NA | TRBV4-1 | NA | TRBJ2-1
CASTGSYEQYF | TGTGCCAGCACAGGTTCCTACGAGCAGTACTTC | NA | TRBV6-1 | once | TRBJ2-7
CASSFRGGRGADTQYF | TGTGCCAGCAGCTTTCGAGGGGGCAGGGGGGCAGATACGCAGTATTTT | NA | TRBV7-2 | NA | TRBJ2-3
CAWRQRPSRQGGNDEKLFF | TGTGCCTGGAGACAACGTCCCTCGCGACAGGGGGGTAATGATGAAAAACTGTTTTTT | TRBD1 | TRBV30 | NA | TRBJ1-4
CSVELGNNEKLFF | TGCAGCGTTGAACTCGGGAATAATGAAAAACTGTTTTTT | NA | TRBV29-1 | NA | TRBJ1-4
CASSFWGNEQFF | TGTGCCAGCAGCTTTTGGGGGAATGAGCAGTTCTTC | NA | TRBV13 | NA | TRBJ2-1
CASSSPGVGGYQETQYF | TGTGCCAGCAGCTCCCCGGGTGTAGGGGGGTACCAAGAGACCCAGTACTTC | NA | TRBV7-9 | NA | TRBJ2-5
CASRDRNEQFF | TGTGCCAGCAGGGATCGGAATGAGCAGTTCTTC | NA | TRBV25-1 | NA | TRBJ2-1
CASSVVPGLAGVVGTQYF | TGCGCCAGCAGTGTGGTCCCCGGACTAGCGGGAGTGGTAGGTACGCAGTATTTT | TRBD2 | TRBV10-1 | NA | TRBJ2-3
CASSGGYGYTF | TGTGCCAGCTCCGGAGGCTATGGCTACACCTTC | NA | TRBV6-1 | NA | TRBJ1-2
CASSSDRIYEQYF | TGTGCCAGCAGCTCGGACAGGATTTACGAGCAGTACTTC | TRBD1 | TRBV5-6 | NA | TRBJ2-7
CASSSGTSGKETQYF | TGTGCCAGCAGCTCCGGGACTAGCGGTAAAGAGACCCAGTACTTC | TRBD2 | TRBV5-4 | NA | TRBJ2-5
CASSFPGLAGAQDTQYF | TGTGCCAGCAGCTTCCCAGGACTAGCGGGGGCCCAAGATACGCAGTATTTT | TRBD2 | TRBV7-6 | NA | TRBJ2-3
CASSYSSLNQPQHF | TGTGCCAGCAGTTACTCTTCACTTAATCAGCCCCAGCATTTT | NA | TRBV6-5 | NA | TRBJ1-5
CASSDPGTEAFF | TGTGCCAGCAGTGACCCGGGGACTGAAGCTTTCTTT | NA | TRBV27 | NA | TRBJ1-1
CASSQHRSSGSTDTQYF | TGCGCCAGCAGTCAGCACCGATCTAGCGGGAGCACAGATACGCAGTATTTT | TRBD2 | TRBV5-1 | NA | TRBJ2-3
CASRHGQGTLTNEKLFF | TGTGCCAGCAGACACGGACAGGGTACCCTCACTAATGAAAAACTGTTTTTT | TRBD1 | TRBV7-9 | NA | TRBJ1-4
CASRLLGYEQYF | TGTGCCAGCAGACTACTAGGCTACGAGCAGTACTTC | NA | TRBV7-9 | NA | TRBJ2-7
CASSYKGNTEAFF | TGTGCCAGCAGTTACAAGGGCAACACTGAAGCTTTCTTT | NA | TRBV6-5 | once | TRBJ1-1
CASSRGPGELFF | TGTGCCAGCAGCCGGGGTCCCGGGGAGCTGTTTTTT | NA | TRBV13 | NA | TRBJ2-2